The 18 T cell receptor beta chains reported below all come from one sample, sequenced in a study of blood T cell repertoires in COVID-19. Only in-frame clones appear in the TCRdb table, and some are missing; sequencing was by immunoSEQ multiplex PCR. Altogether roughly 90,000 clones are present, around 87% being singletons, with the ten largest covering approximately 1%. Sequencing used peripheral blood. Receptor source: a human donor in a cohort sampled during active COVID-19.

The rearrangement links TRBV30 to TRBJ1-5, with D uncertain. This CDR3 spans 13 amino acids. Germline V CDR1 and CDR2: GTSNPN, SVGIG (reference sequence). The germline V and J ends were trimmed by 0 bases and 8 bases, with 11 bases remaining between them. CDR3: CAWSVSPGEPQHF. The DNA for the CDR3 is TGTGCCTGGAGTGTCTCTCCTGGAGAGCCCCAGCATTTT.

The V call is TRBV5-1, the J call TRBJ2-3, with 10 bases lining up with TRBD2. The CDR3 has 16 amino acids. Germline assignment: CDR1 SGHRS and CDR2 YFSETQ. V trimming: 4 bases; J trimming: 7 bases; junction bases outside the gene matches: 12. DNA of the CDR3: TGCGCCAGCAGCGACGGACGTAGCGGGAGGACTCATACGCAGTATTTT. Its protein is CASSDGRSGRTHTQYF.

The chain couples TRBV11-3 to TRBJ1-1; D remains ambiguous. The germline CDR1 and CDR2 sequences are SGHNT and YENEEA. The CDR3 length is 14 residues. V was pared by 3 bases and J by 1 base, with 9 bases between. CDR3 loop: CASSFGNGNTEAFF. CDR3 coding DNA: TGTGCCAGCAGCTTCGGTAATGGGAACACTGAAGCTTTCTTT. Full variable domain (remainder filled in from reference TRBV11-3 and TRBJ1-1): EAGVVQSPRYKIIEKKQPVAFWCNPISGHNTLYWYLQNLGQGPELLIRYENEEAVDDSQLPKDRFSAERLKGVDSTLKIQPAELGDSAVYLCASSFGNGNTEAFFGQGTRLTVV.

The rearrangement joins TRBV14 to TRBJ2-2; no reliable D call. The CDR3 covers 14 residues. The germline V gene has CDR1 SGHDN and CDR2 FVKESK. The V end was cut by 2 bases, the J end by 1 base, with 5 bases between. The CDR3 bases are TGTGCCAGCAGCCAATTAGAGAACACCGGGGAGCTGTTTTTT. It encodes CASSQLENTGELFF.

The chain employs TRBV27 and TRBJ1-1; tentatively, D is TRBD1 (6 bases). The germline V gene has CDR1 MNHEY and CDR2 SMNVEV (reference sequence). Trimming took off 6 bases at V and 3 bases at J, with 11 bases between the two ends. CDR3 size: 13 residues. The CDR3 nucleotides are TGTGCCAGCAGGTGGACAGCAGACACTGAAGCTTTCTTT. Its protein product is CASRWTADTEAFF.

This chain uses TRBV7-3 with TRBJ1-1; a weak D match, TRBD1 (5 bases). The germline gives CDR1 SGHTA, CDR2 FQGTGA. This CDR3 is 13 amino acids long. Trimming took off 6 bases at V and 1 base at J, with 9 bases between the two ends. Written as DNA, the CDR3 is TGTGCCAGCAGATCCCAGGGGAACACTGAAGCTTTCTTT. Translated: CASRSQGNTEAFF.

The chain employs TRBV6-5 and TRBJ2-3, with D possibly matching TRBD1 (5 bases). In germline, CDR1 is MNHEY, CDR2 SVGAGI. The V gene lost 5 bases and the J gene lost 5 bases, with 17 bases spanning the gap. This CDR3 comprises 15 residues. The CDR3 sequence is CASSKAVGHGDTQYF. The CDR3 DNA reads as TGTGCCAGCAGTAAGGCCGTGGGGCACGGAGATACGCAGTATTTT.

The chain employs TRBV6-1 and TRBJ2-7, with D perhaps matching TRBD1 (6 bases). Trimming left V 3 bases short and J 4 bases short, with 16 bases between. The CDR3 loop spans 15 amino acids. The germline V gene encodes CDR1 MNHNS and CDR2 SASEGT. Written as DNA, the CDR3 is TGTGCCAGCAGTGACCCCCCAGGGGTTAGGTACGAGCAGTACTTC. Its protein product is CASSDPPGVRYEQYF.

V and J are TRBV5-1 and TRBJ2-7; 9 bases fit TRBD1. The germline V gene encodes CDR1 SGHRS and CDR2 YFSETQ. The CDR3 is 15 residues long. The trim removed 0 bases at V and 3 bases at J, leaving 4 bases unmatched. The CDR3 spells CASSLGTGVYYEQYF. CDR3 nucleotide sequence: TGCGCCAGCAGCTTGGGGACAGGGGTATACTACGAGCAGTACTTC.

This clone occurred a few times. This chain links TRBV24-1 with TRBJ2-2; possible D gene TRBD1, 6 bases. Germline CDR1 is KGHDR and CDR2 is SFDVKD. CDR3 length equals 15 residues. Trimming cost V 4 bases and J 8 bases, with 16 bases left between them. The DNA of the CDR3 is TGTGCCACCAGTGAGGACAGCCCAGACTTGGGGGAGCTGTTTTTT. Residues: CATSEDSPDLGELFF.

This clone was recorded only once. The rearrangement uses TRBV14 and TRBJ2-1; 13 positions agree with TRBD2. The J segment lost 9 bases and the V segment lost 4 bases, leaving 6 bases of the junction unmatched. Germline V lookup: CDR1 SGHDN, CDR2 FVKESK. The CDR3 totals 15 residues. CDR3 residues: CASSLTSGRAGEQFF. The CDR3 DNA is TGTGCCAGCAGCCTAACTAGCGGGAGGGCGGGTGAGCAGTTCTTC.

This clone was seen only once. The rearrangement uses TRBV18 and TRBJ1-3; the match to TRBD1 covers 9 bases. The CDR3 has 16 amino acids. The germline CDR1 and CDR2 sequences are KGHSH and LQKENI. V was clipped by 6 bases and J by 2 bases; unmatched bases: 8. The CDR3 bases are TGTGCCAGCTCCCGGGACAGGGAATTGGCTGGAAACACCATATATTTT. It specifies CASSRDRELAGNTIYF.

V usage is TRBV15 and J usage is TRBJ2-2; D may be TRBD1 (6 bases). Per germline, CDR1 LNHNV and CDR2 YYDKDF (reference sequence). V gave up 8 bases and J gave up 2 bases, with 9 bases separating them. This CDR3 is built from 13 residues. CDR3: CATGQSNTGELFF. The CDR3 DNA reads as TGTGCCACCGGACAGAGTAACACCGGGGAGCTGTTTTTT.

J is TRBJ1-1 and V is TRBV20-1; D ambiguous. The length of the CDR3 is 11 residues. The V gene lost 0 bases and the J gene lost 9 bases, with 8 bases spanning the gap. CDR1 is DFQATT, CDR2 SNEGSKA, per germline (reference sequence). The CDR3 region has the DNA TGCAGTGCTAGAGATAGTTCCAAAGCTTTCTTT. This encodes CSARDSSKAFF.

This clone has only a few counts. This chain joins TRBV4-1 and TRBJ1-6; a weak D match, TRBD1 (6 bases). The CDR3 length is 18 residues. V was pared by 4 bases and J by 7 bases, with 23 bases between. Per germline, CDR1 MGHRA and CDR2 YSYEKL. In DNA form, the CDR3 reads TGCGCCAGCAGCCCTCAACTAATAGCCGGGACAATCAATTCACCCCTCCACTTT. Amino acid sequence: CASSPQLIAGTINSPLHF.

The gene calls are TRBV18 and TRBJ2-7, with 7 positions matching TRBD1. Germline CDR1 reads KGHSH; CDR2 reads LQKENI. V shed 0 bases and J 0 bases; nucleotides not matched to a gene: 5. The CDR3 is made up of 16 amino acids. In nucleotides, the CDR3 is TGTGCCAGCTCACCACCAGGGACAGCTAGCTCCTACGAGCAGTACTTC. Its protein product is CASSPPGTASSYEQYF.

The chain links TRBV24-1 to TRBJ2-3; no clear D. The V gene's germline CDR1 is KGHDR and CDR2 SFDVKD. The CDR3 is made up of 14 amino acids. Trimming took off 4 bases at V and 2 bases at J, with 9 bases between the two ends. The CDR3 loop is CATSERSSTDTQYF. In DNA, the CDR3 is TGTGCCACCAGTGAGAGGAGTTCCACAGATACGCAGTATTTT.

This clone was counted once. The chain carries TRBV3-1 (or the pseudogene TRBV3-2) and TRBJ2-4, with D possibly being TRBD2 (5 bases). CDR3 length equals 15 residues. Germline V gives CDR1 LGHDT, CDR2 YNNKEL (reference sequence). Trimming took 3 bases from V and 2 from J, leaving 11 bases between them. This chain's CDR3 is CASSHSLATKNIQYF. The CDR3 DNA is TGTGCCAGCAGCCATTCCCTAGCCACCAAAAACATTCAGTACTTC.